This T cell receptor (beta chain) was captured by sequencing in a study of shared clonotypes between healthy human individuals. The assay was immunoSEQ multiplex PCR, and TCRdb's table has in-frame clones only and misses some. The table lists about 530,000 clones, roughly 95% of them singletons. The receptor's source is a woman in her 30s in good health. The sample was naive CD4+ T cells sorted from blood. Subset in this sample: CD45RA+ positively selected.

The CDR3 is CASSTLLAGRGNEQFF. DNA of the CDR3: TGTGCCAGTAGTACTCTCCTAGCGGGAAGGGGCAATGAGCAGTTCTTC. This sequence joins TRBV19 and TRBJ2-1; TRBD2 matches at 9 bases. Germline V lookup: CDR1 LNHDA, CDR2 SQIVND (reference sequence). This CDR3 contains 16 residues. Trimming took 4 bases from V and 6 from J; bases not matched to a gene: 10. Full variable domain (remainder filled in from reference TRBV19 and TRBJ2-1): DGGITQSPKYLFRKEGQNVTLSCEQNLNHDAMYWYRQDPGQGLRLIYYSQIVNDFQKGDIAEGYSVSREKKESFPLTVTSAQKNPTAFYLCASSTLLAGRGNEQFFGPGTRLTVL.